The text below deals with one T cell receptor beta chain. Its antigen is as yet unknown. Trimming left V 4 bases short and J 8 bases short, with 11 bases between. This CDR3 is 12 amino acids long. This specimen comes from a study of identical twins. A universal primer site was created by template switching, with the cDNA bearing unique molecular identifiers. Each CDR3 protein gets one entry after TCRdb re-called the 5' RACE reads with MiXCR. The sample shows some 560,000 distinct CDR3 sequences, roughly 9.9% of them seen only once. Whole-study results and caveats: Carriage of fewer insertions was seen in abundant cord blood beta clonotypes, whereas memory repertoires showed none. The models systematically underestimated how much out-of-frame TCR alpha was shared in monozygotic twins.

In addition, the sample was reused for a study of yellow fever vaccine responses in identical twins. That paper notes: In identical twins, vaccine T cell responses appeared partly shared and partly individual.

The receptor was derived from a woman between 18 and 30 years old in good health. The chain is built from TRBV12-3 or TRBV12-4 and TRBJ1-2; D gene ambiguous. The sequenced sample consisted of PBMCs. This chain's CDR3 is CASSSSGGGYTF. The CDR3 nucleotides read TGTGCCAGCAGTTCCTCAGGAGGCGGCTACACCTTC.